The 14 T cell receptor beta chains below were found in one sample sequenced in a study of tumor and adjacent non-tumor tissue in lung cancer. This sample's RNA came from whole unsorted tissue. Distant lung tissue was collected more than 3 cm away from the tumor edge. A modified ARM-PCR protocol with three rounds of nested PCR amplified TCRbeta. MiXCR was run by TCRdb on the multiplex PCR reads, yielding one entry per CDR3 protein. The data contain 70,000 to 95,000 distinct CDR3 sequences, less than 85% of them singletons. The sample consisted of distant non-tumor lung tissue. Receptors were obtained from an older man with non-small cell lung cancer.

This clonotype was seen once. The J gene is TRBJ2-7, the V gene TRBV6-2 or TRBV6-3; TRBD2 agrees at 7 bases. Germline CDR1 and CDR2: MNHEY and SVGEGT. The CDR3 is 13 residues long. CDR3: CAIRGGRYYEQYF. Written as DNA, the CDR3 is TGTGCTATAAGGGGAGGGAGATACTATGAGCAGTACTTC.

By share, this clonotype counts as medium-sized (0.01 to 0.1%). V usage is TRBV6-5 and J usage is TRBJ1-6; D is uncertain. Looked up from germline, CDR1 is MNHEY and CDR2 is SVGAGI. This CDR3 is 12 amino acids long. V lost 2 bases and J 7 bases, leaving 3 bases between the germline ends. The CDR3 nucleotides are TGTGCCAGCAGTTACCAGAATTCACCCCTCCACTTT. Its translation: CASSYQNSPLHF.

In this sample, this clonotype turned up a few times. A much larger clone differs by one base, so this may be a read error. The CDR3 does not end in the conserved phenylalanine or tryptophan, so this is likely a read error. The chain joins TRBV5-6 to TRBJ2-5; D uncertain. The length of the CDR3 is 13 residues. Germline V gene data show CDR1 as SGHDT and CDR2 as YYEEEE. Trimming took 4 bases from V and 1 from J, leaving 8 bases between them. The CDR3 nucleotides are TGTGCCAGCAGCCCAGACTTCCAAGAGACCCAGTACTTA. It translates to CASSPDFQETQYL.

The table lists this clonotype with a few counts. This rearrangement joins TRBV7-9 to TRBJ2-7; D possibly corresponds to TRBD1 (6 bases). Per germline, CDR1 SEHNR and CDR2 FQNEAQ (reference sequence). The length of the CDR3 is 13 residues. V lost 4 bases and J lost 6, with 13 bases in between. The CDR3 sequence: CASSSNRVGEQYF. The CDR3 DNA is TGTGCCAGCAGCTCCAACAGGGTCGGCGAGCAGTACTTC.

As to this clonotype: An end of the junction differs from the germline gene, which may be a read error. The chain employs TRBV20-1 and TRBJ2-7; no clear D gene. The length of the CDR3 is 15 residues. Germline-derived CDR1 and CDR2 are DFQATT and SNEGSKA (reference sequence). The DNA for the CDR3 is TGCAGAGCTAGAGATTTCAGAGTAAAAGCATACGAGCAGTACTTC. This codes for CRARDFRVKAYEQYF.

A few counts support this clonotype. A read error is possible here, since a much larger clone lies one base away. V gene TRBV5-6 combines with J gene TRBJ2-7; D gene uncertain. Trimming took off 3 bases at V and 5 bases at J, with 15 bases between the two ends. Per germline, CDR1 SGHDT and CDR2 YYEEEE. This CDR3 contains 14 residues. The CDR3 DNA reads TGTGCCAGCAGCTATGAACAGTCAGTCCACGAGCAGTACTTC. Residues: CASSYEQSVHEQYF. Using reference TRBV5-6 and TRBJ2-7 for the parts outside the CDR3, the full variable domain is DAGVTQSPTHLIKTRGQQVTLRCSPKSGHDTVSWYQQALGQGPQFIFQYYEEEERQRGNFPDRFSGHQFPNYSSELNVNALLLGDSALYLCASSYEQSVHEQYFGPGTRLTVT.

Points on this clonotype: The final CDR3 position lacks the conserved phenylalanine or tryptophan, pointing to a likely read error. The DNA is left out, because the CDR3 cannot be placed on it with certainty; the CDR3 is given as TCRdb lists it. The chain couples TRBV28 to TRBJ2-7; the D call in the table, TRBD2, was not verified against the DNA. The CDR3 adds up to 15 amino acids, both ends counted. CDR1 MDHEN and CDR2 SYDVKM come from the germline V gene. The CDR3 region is CASKLGLAGSYEQYS.

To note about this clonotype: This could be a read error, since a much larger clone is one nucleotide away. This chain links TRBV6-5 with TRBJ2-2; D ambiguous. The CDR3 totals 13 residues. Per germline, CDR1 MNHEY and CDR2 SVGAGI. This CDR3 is CGSRSMGTGELFF. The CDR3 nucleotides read TGTGGCAGCAGATCCATGGGGACCGGGGAGCTGTTTTTT.

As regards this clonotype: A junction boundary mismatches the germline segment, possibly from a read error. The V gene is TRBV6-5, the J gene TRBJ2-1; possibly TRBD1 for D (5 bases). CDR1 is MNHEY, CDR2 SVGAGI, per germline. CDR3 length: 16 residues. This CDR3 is CASSYGVGDHYNEEFF. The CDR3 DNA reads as TGTGCCAGCAGTTACGGTGTAGGGGATCACTACAATGAGGAGTTCTTC.

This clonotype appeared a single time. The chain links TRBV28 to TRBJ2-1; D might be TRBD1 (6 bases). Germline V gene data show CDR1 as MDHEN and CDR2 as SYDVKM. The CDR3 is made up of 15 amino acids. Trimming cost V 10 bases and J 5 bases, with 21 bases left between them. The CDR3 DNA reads TGTGCCATCCGTCTCACGACAGGTTGGAACAATGAGCAGTTCTTC. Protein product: CAIRLTTGWNNEQFF. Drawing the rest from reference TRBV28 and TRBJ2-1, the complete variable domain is DVKVTQSSRYLVKRTGEKVFLECVQDMDHENMFWYRQDPGLGLRLIYFSYDVKMKEKGDIPEGYSVSREKKERFSLILESASTNQTSMYLCAIRLTTGWNNEQFFGPGTRLTVL.

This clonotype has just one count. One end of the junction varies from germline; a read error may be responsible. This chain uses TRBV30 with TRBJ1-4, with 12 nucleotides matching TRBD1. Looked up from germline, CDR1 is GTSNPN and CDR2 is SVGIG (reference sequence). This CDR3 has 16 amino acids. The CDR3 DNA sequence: TGTTCCTGGAGCACCGGGACAGGGGGCTCGAATGAAAAACTGTTTTTT. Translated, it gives CSWSTGTGGSNEKLFF. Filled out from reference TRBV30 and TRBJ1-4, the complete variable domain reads SQTIHQWPATLVQPVGSPLSLECTVEGTSNPNLYWYRQAAGRGLQLLFYSVGIGQISSEVPQNLSASRPQDRQFILSSKKLLLSDSGFYLCSWSTGTGGSNEKLFFGSGTQLSVL.

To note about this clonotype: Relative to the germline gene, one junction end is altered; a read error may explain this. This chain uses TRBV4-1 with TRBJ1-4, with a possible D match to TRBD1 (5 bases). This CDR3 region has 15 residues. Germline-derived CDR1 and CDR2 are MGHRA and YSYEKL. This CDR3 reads CASSQDRVGDEKLFF. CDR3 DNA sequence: TGCGCCAGCAGCCAAGATCGGGTAGGGGACGAAAAGCTGTTTTTT.

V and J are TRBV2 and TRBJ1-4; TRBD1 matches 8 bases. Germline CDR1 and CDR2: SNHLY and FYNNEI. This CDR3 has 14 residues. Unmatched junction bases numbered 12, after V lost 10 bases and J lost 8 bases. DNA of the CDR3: TGTGCCAACGAAAAGGACAGGGTGGGCGAAAAACTGTTTTTT. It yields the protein CANEKDRVGEKLFF.

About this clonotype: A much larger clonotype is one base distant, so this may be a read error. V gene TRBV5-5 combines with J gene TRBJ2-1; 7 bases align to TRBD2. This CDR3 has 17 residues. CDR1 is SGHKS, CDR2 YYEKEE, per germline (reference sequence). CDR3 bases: TGTGCCGGCAGCCCGGGGGGAACGATCAGCTCCTACAATGAGCAGTTCTTC. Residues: CAGSPGGTISSYNEQFF.